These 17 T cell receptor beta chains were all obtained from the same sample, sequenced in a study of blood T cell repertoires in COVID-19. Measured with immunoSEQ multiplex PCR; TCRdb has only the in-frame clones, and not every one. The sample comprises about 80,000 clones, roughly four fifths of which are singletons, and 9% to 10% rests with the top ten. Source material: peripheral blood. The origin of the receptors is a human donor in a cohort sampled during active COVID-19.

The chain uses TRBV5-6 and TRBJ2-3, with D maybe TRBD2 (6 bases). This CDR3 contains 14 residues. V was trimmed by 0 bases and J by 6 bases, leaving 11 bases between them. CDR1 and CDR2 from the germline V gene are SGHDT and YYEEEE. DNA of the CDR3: TGTGCCAGCAGCTTGGGACTAGATGAGGATACGCAGTATTTT. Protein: CASSLGLDEDTQYF.

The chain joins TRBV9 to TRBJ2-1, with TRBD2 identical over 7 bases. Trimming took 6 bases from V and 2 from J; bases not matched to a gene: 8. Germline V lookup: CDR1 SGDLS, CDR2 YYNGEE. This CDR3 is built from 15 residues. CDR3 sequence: CASTLGGETYNEQFF. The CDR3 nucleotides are TGTGCCAGCACCCTTGGGGGGGAGACCTACAATGAGCAGTTCTTC.

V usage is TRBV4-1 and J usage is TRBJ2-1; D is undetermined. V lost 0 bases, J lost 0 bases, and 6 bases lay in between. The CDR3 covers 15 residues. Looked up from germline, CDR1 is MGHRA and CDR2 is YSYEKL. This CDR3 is CASSQDVFSYNEQFF. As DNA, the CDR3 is TGCGCCAGCAGCCAAGATGTATTCTCCTACAATGAGCAGTTCTTC.

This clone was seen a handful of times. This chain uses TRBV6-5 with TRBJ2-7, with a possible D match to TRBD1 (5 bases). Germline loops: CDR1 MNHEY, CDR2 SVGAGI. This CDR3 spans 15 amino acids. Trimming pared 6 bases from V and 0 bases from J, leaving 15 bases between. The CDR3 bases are TGTGCCAGCAGGGGGCAGAACACTCTCTCCTACGAGCAGTACTTC. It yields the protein CASRGQNTLSYEQYF.

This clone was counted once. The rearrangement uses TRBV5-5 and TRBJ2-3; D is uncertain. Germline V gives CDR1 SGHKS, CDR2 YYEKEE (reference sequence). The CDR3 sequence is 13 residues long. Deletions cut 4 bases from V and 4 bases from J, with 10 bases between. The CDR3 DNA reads TGTGCCAGCAGCCCCCGGTCCCCAGATACGCAGTATTTT. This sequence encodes CASSPRSPDTQYF.

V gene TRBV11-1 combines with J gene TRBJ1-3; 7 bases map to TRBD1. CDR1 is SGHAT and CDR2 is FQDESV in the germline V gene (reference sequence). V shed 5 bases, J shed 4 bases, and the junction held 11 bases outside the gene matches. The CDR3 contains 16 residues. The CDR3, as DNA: TGTGCCAGCAGCGCGGGCCCGGGACAGTCAGGAAACACCATATATTTT. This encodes CASSAGPGQSGNTIYF. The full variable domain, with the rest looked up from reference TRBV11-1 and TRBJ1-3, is EAEVAQSPRYKITEKSQAVAFWCDPISGHATLYWYRQILGQGPELLVQFQDESVVDDSQLPKDRFSAERLKGVDSTLKIQPAELGDSAMYLCASSAGPGQSGNTIYFGEGSWLTVV.

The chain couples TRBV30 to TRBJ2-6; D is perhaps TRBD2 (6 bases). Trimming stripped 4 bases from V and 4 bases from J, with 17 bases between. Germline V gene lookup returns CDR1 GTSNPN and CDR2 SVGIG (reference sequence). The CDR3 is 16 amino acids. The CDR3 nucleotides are TGTGCCTGGACCGGACGAAGGAGGGCAGGGGCCAACGTCCTGACTTTC. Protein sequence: CAWTGRRRAGANVLTF.

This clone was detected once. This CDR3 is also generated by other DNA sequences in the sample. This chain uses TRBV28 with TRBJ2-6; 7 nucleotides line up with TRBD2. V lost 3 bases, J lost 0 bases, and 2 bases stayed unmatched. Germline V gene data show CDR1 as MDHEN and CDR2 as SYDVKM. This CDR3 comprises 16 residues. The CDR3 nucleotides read TGTGCCAGCAGTTTGGGGAGGGACTCTGGGGCCAACGTCCTGACTTTC. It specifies CASSLGRDSGANVLTF.

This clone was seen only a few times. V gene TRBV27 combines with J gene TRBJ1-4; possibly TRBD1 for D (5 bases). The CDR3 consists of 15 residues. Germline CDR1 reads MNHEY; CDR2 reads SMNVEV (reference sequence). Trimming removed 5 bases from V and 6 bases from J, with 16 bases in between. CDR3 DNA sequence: TGTGCCAGCAGTCCCCGGGGGGGTTTATATGAAAAACTGTTTTTT. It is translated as CASSPRGGLYEKLFF. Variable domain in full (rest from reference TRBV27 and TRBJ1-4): EAQVTQNPRYLITVTGKKLTVTCSQNMNHEYMSWYRQDPGLGLRQIYYSMNVEVTDKGDVPEGYKVSRKEKRNFPLILESPSPNQTSLYFCASSPRGGLYEKLFFGSGTQLSVL.

CDR3 protein: CASSLAQGSSYEQYF. DNA of the CDR3: TGCGCCAGCAGCTTGGCCCAGGGTTCCTCCTACGAGCAGTACTTC. The V gene is TRBV5-1, the J gene TRBJ2-7; weak D call: TRBD1 (5 bases). The CDR3 is made up of 15 amino acids. The V gene's germline CDR1 is SGHRS and CDR2 YFSETQ. V dropped 0 bases and J dropped 0 bases, with 10 bases sitting between them.

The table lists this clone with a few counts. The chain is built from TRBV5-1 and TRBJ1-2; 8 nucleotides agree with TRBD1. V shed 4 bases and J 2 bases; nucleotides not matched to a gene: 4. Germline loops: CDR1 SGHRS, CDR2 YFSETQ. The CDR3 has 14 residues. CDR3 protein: CASSVTGENYGYTF. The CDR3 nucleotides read TGCGCCAGCAGCGTGACAGGGGAAAACTATGGCTACACCTTC. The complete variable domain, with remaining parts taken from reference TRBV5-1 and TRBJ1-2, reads KAGVTQTPRYLIKTRGQQVTLSCSPISGHRSVSWYQQTPGQGLQFLFEYFSETQRNKGNFPGRFSGRQFSNSRSEMNVSTLELGDSALYLCASSVTGENYGYTFGSGTRLTVV.

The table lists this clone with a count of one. CDR3 nucleotide sequence: TGTGCCAGCAAGGACAGACAGAATTCACCCCTCCACTTT. Protein sequence: CASKDRQNSPLHF. This sequence joins TRBV6-5 and TRBJ1-6, with a tentative D call TRBD1 (6 bases). Germline V gene data show CDR1 as MNHEY and CDR2 as SVGAGI. This CDR3 is built from 13 residues. V lost 7 bases to trimming and J lost 7 bases, with 11 bases between them.

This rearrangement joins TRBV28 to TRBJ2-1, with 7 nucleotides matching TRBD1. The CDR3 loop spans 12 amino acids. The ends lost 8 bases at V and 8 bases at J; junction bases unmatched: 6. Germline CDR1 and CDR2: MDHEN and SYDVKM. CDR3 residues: CASVTGAHEQFF. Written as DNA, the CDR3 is TGTGCCAGCGTTACAGGGGCCCATGAGCAGTTCTTC.

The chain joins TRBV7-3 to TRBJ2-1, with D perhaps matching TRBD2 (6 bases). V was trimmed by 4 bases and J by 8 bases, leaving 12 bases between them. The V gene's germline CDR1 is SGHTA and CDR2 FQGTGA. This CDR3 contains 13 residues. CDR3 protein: CASSSTRVHEQFF. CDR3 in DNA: TGTGCCAGCAGCTCGACTAGGGTCCATGAGCAGTTCTTC.

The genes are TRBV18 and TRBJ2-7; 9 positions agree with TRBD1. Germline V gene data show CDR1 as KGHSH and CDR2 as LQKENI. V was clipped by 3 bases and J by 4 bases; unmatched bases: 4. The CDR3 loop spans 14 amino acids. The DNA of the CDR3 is TGTGCCAGCTCACCCCAACAGGGGGCTTACGAGCAGTACTTC. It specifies CASSPQQGAYEQYF.

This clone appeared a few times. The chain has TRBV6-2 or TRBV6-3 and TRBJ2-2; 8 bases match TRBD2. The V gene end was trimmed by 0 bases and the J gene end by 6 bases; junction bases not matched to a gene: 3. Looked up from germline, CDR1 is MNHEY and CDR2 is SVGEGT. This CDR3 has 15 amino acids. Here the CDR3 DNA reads TGTGCCAGCAGTTACTCGAGACTAGCGTCCGGGGAGCTGTTTTTT. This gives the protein CASSYSRLASGELFF.

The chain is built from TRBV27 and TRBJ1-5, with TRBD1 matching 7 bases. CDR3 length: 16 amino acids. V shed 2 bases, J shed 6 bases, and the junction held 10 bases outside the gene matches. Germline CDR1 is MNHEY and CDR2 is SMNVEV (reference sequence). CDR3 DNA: TGTGCCAGCAGTTTACGGACAGGCCGGGGAGGTCAGCCCCAGCATTTT. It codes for CASSLRTGRGGQPQHF.